The present T cell receptor (beta chain) was sequenced within a study of blood T cell repertoires in COVID-19 (dated by TCRdb to the early 2020s). Regarding the complete study: Samples covering the acute and convalescent phases of COVID-19 were provided by collaborators in the United States, Italy and Spain. The prospective study material was composed of cDNA or gDNA derived from T cells, B-cell-depleted T cells, or PBMCs. The dataset comprised deeply sampled blood TCRbeta repertoires from subjects exposed to, actively infected with, or recovered from COVID-19. The repertoires were made available in a free public database intended to serve as a resource for research on the immune response to SARS-CoV-2. Samples came from the ongoing ImmuneRACE study (first 160 participants) plus 1,254 subjects from 6 global collaborators. Sample metadata almost always included a de-identified subject ID, COVID-19 status, age in years and sex. HLA class I and class II types, where available, came from metadata supplied by the sample provider rather than from assay-based typing.

V and J are truncated by 4 bases and 8 bases respectively, leaving an intervening sequence of 16 bases. CDR1 and CDR2, looked up from the germline V gene (reference sequence), are SGHNT and YYREEE. Including cysteine and phenylalanine, the CDR3 has 15 amino acids. Only the CDR3 region is kept as DNA, spanning 45 bases read in frame from base 1. Study-wide findings and limitations: How much clinical and demographic metadata was included differed by source and by participant, and the metadata was provided uncurated.

TCRbeta CDR3 regions were amplified from genomic DNA by means of the immunoSEQ Assay, a bias-controlled multiplex PCR. The paper's data handling went like this. Within the assay, amplification of reference gene primers was used to estimate how many nucleated cells each sample contained. To quantify the absolute abundance of each unique TCRbeta CDR3 rearrangement, sequence reads were collapsed and filtered. For each sample, productive Simpson clonality was calculated as the square root of Simpson's diversity index across productive rearrangements. TCRdb took this table from immuneACCESS and kept in-frame rearrangements with V and J called. Such tables lack part of the clones; where checked against another copy, unresolved V genes explain under half of the gap, and the rest is unexplained. That table gives V, J and clone size, and the DNA gave D and trimming. The sample table records 150,000 to 200,000 clones; roughly nine tenths of these occur just once. The biggest ten clones account for 0.99% of the sample.

A remark on this clone: Its antigen is currently not known. There are no base qualities to consult, and no much larger clone falls within one base.

Whole blood was collected in K2EDTA tubes by collaborating institutions according to the institutions' own protocols. For TCRbeta analysis, collaborators shipped samples in one of three forms: frozen whole blood, isolated PBMCs, or DNA extracted from either of those sample types. The chain employs TRBV5-4 and TRBJ1-6; perhaps TRBD1 is the D gene, with 6 bases matching. The sequence came from a man aged 18 to 35 with acute or convalescent COVID-19. Material: peripheral blood. The encoded CDR3 is CASSRGGAGDSPLHF. The DNA sequence is as follows: TGTGCCAGCAGCCGGGGGGGGGCAGGGGATTCACCCCTCCACTTT.